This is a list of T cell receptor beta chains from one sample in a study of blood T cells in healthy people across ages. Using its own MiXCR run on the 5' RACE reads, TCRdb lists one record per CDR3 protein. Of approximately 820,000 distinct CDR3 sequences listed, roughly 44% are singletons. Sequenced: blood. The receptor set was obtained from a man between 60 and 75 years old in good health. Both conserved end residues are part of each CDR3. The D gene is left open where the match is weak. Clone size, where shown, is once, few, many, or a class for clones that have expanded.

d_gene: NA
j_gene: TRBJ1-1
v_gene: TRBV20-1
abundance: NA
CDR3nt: TGCAGTGCTAGTCCGGTTGTACGGGGTGAAGCTTTCTTT
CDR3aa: CSASPVVRGEAFF

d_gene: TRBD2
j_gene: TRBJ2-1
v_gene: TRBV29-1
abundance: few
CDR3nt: TGCAGCGTTACTCGGGGGACTAACAATGAGCAGTTCTTC
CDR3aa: CSVTRGTNNEQFF

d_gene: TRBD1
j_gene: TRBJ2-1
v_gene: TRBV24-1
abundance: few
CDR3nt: TGTGCCACCAGCGGCTCAACCACAGGGGTCAAATACAATGAGCAGTTCTTC
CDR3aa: CATSGSTTGVKYNEQFF

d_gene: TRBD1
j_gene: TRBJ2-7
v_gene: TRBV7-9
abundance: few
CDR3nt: TGTGCCAGCAGCTTAGACAGGGGGAACTTCTACGAGCAGTACTTC
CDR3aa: CASSLDRGNFYEQYF

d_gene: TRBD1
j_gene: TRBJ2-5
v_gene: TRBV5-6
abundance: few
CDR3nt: TGTGCCAGCAGCTTGGATACAGGGGGGGAGACCCAGTACTTC
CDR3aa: CASSLDTGGETQYF

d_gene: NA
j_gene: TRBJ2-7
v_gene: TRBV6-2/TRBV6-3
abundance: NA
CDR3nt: TGTGCCAGCAGTTACCCACCCGGGGGGCTAGACTCCTACGAGCAGTACTTC
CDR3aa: CASSYPPGGLDSYEQYF

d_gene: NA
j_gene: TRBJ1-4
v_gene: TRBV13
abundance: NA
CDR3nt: TGTGCCAGCAGCTTTGGCAGGCTTGGAGAAAAACTGTTTTTT
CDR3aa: CASSFGRLGEKLFF

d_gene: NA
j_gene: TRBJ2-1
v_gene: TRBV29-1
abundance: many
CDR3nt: TGCAGCGTTGTCAGTGGCAGGGCTACTATGCAGTTCTTC
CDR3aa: CSVVSGRATMQFF

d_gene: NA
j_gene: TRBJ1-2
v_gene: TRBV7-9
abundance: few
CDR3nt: TGTGCCAGCAGCCCCGGGACACCCTGGCGGAAAGGCTACACCTTC
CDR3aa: CASSPGTPWRKGYTF

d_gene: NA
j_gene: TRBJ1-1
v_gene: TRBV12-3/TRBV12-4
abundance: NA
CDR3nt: TGTGCCAGCAGACCTACCGCGGGAGGGAGGGCTGAAGCTTTCTTT
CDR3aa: CASRPTAGGRAEAFF

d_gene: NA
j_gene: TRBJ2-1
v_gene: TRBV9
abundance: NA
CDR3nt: TGTGCCAGCAGCGTAGAGGCTCGGCAGGGCAATGAGCAGTTCTTC
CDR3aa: CASSVEARQGNEQFF

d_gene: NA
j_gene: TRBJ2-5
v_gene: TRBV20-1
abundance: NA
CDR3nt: TGCAGTGGCACCCGGGTAGCTAATAGGCAGACCCAGTACTTC
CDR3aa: CSGTRVANRQTQYF

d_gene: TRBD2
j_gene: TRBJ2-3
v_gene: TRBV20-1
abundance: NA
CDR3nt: TGCAGTGCTAGTGAAAGCGGGGGCTCTACAGATACGCAGTATTTT
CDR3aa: CSASESGGSTDTQYF

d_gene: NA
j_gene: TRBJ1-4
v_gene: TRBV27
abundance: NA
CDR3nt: TGTGCCAGCAGTACCCGGGGAGGCGGAAAACTGTTTTTT
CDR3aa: CASSTRGGGKLFF

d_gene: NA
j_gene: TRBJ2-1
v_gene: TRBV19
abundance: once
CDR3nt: TGTGCCAGTAGTATAGCGGGGATGGGTTACAATGAGCAGTTCTTC
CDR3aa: CASSIAGMGYNEQFF

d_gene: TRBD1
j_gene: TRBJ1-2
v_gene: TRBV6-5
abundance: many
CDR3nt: TGTGCCAGCAGCTGGGACAGGACGTATGGCTACACCTTC
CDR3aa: CASSWDRTYGYTF

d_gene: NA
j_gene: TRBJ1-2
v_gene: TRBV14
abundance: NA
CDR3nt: TGTGCCAGCAGCCAAGATGTCCCGGCAGGGTATGGCTACACCTTC
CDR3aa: CASSQDVPAGYGYTF

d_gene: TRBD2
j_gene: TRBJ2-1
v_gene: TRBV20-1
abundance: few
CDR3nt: TGCAGTGCTCGTAGCGGGGGGGGAACCTACAATGAGCAGTTCTTC
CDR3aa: CSARSGGGTYNEQFF